This T cell receptor (beta chain) was found in a study of monozygotic twins with inflammatory bowel disease. The CDR3 covers 15 residues. Germline assignment: CDR1 SGHTA and CDR2 FQGNSA. General study points: By inverse Simpson index, TCRbeta diversity was lower in IBD patients than in healthy co-twins. IBD patients shared fewer clonotypes with others than healthy twins, especially with disease activity.

TCRdb re-called the 5' RACE reads and catalogs CDR3 proteins one per entry, DNA excluded. Its table lists under 150,000 distinct CDR3 sequences. In the case of this clonotype: What it binds is not known.

Skipping T cell sorting, the study isolated total RNA directly from whole blood. This TCR derives from a human donor with ulcerative colitis or Crohn's disease, or a healthy co-twin of an affected twin (not recorded which). Sequenced sample: blood. V and J are TRBV7-2 and TRBJ1-2; TCRdb's assignment of TRBD1 cannot be checked, as there is no DNA. The CDR3 sequence is CASSLAGQGARGYTF.